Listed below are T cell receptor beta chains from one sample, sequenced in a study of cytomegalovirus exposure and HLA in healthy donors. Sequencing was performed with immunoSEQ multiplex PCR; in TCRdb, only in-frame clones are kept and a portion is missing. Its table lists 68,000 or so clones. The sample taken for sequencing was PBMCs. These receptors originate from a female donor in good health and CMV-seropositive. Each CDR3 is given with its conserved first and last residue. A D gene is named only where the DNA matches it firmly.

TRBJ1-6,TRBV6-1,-,TGTGCCAGCAGTCCCCGGGACACGGGTGGGGCCCTCCACTTT,CASSPRDTGGALHF
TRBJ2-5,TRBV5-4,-,TGTGCCAGCAGCTTTGACAGCGACCAAGAGACCCAGTACTTC,CASSFDSDQETQYF
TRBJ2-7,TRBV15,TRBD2,TGTGCCACCAGCAGGGGTGTGGCTAGCGGGAGCTCCTACGAGCAGTACTTC,CATSRGVASGSSYEQYF
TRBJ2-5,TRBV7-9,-,TGTGCCAGCGGGCGGGGCCATGAGACCCAGTACTTC,CASGRGHETQYF
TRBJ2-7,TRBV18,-,TGTGCCAGCTCACCACCACAGGGTGAGAGCTACGAGCAGTACTTC,CASSPPQGESYEQYF
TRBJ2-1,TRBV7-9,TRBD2,TGTGCCAGCAGCTCACTATCCTTTAGCGGGAAATCCTACAATGAGCAGTTCTTC,CASSSLSFSGKSYNEQFF
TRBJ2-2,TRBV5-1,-,TGCGCCAGCAGCCCGGGACACCGGGACACTAACACCGGGGAGCTGTTTTTT,CASSPGHRDTNTGELFF
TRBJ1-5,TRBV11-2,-,TGTGCCAGCAGCTTAGATGGAGGGAGGCAGCCCCAGCATTTT,CASSLDGGRQPQHF
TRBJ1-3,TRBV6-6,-,TGTGCCAGCAGCAGGGTTCAGGGCTCTGGAAACACCATATATTTT,CASSRVQGSGNTIYF
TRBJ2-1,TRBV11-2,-,TGTGCCAGCAGCCGGACATACAATGAGCAGTTCTTC,CASSRTYNEQFF
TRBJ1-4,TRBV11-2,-,TGTGCCAGCAGCTTAGGTACCACAGCAACTAATGAAAAACTGTTTTTT,CASSLGTTATNEKLFF
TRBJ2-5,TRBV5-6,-,TGTGCCAGCAGCTTGGCGCTTTTATTTCGTCAGGGAAGGTTGGAGACCCAGTACTTC,CASSLALLFRQGRLETQYF
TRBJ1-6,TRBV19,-,TGTGCCAGTAGGGGAGGGGGTTCACCCCTCCACTTT,CASRGGGSPLHF
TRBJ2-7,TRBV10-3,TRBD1,TGTGCCATCAGACCGGGACAGGGGGCATCCAACGAGCAGTACTTC,CAIRPGQGASNEQYF
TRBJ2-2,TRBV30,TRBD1,TGTGCCTGGATTCGAAGGACAGGGCCCGGGGAGCTGTTTTTT,CAWIRRTGPGELFF
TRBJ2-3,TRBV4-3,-,TGCGCCAGCAGCCAAGAGCCTCCGGGGGCAGATACGCAGTATTTT,CASSQEPPGADTQYF
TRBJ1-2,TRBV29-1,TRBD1,TGCATCACAGGGGGTAACTATGGCTACACCTTC,CITGGNYGYTF
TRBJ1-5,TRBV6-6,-,TGTGCCAGCAGCGGTACAGGATACAATCAGCCCCAGCATTTT,CASSGTGYNQPQHF
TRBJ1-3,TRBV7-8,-,TGTGCCAGCAGCCCCCGTGTCCAGGACACCATATATTTT,CASSPRVQDTIYF
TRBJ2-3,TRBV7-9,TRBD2,TGTGCCAGCAGCTCTAGCGGGAGGGCGTATGGCACAGATACGCAGTATTTT,CASSSSGRAYGTDTQYF
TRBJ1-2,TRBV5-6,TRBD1,TGTGCCAGCAGCCTCGGGACAGCGCGAGCTAACTATGGCTACACCTTC,CASSLGTARANYGYTF
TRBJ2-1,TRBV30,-,TGTGCCTGGAGTGTGGCGCGGGGTGGGTATGAGCAGTTCTTC,CAWSVARGGYEQFF
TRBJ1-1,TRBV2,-,TGTGCCAGCAGAATCGAGGGCCTGAACACTGAAGCTTTCTTT,CASRIEGLNTEAFF